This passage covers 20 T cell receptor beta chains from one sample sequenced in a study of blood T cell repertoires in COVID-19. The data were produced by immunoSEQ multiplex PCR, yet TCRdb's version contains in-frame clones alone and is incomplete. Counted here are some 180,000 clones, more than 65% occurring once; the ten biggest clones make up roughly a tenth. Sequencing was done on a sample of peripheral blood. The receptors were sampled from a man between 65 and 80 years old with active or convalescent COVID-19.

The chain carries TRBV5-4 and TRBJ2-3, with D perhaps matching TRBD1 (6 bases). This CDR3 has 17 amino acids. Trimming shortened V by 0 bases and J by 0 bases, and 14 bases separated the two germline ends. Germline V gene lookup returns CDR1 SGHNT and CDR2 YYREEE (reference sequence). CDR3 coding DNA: TGTGCCAGCAGCTTGGACAGGGCAGGGTATAGCACAGATACGCAGTATTTT. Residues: CASSLDRAGYSTDTQYF.

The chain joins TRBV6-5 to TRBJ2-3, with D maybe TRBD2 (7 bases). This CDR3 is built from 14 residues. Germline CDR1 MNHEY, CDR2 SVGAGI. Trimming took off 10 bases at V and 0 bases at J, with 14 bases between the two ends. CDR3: CATRRGRSTDTQYF. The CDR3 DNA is TGTGCCACACGGCGGGGGCGTAGCACAGATACGCAGTATTTT.

CDR3 loop: CASSSLGASYEQYF. CDR3 coding DNA: TGTGCCAGCAGTTCCCTAGGGGCTTCCTACGAGCAGTACTTC. This chain links TRBV28 with TRBJ2-7, with a weak D call TRBD1 (5 bases). In germline, CDR1 is MDHEN, CDR2 SYDVKM. The V gene lost 4 bases and the J gene lost 1 base, with 11 bases spanning the gap. The CDR3 has 14 amino acids.

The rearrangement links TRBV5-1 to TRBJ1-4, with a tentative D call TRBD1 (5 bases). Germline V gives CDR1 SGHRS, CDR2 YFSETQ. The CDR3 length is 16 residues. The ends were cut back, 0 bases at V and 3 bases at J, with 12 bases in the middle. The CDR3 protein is CASSLGDFGSNEKLFF. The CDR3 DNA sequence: TGCGCCAGCAGCTTGGGGGACTTCGGCTCTAATGAAAAACTGTTTTTT.

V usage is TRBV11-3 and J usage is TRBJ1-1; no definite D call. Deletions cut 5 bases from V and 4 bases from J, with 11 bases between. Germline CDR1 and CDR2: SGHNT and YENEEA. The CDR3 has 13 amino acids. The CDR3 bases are TGTGCCAGCAGCGCTACGGGGAGCACTGAAGCTTTCTTT. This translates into CASSATGSTEAFF.

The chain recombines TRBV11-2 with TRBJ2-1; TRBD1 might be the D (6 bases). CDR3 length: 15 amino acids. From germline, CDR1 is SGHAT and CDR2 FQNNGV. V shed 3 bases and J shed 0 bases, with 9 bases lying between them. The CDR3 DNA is TGTGCCAGCAGCTTTACAGGGAGCTCCTACAATGAGCAGTTCTTC. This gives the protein CASSFTGSSYNEQFF. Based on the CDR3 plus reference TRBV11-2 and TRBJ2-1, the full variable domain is EAGVAQSPRYKIIEKRQSVAFWCNPISGHATLYWYQQILGQGPKLLIQFQNNGVVDDSQLPKDRFSAERLKGVDSTLKIQPAKLEDSAVYLCASSFTGSSYNEQFFGPGTRLTVL.

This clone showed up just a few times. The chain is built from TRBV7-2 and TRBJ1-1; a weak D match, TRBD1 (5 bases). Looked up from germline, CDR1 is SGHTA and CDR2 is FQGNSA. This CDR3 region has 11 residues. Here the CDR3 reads CQSGGELQAFF. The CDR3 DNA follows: TGTCAATCGGGGGGGGAGCTTCAAGCTTTCTTT. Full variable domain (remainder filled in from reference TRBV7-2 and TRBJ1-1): GAGVSQSPSNKVTEKGKDVELRCDPISGHTALYWYRQSLGQGLEFLIYFQGNSAPDKSGLPSDRFSAERTGGSVSTLTIQRTQQEDSAVYLCQSGGELQAFFGQGTRLTVV.

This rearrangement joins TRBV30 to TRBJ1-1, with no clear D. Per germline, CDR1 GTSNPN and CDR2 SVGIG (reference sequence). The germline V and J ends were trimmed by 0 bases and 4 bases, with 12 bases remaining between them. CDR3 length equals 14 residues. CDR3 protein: CAWSVRGLGTEAFF. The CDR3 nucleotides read TGTGCCTGGAGTGTTCGGGGTTTGGGCACTGAAGCTTTCTTT.

In DNA, the CDR3 is TGTGCCAGCAGCTTTAGGCTCACCCTCGGGGAAGAGACCCAGTACTTC. It is translated as CASSFRLTLGEETQYF. The chain links TRBV7-2 to TRBJ2-5; D is possibly TRBD2 (5 bases). Looked up from germline, CDR1 is SGHTA and CDR2 is FQGNSA. This CDR3 region has 16 residues. V shed 3 bases and J shed 3 bases, with 17 bases lying between them.

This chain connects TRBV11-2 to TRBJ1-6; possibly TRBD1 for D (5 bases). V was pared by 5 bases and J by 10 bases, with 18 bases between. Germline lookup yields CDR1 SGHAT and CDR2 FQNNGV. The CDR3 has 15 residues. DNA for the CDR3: TGTGCCAGCAGCCTTTCGGGAGCCGGGGGATCACCCCTCCACTTT. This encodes CASSLSGAGGSPLHF.

The CDR3: CASSPTGDQETQYF. The CDR3 bases are TGTGCCAGCTCGCCGACAGGGGATCAGGAGACCCAGTACTTC. The chain is built from TRBV18 and TRBJ2-5, with 8 bases aligning to TRBD1. After removal of 6 bases from V and 5 bases from J, the junction contained 8 bases not matched to a gene. The CDR3 runs 14 residues. Germline V CDR1 and CDR2: KGHSH, LQKENI.

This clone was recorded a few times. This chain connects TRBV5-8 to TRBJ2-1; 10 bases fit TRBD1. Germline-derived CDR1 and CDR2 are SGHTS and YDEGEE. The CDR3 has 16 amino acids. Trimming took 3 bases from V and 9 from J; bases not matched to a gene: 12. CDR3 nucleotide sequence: TGTGCCAGCAGCTCCCGGCCGGGACAGGGGACAATTGAGCAGTTCTTC. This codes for CASSSRPGQGTIEQFF.

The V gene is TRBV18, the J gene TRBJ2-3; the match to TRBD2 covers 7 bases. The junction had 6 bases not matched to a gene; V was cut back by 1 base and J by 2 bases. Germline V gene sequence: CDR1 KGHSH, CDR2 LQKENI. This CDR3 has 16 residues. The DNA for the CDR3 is TGTGCCAGCTCACCACGAGTAAGCGGGACCACAGATACGCAGTATTTT. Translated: CASSPRVSGTTDTQYF.

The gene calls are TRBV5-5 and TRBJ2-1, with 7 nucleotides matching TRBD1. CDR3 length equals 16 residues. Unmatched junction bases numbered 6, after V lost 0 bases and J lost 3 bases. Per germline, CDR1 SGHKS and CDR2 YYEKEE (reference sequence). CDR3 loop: CASSLVGQGVYNEQFF. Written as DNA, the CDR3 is TGTGCCAGCAGCTTGGTTGGGCAGGGGGTCTACAATGAGCAGTTCTTC. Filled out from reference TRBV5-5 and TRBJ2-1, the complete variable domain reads DAGVTQSPTHLIKTRGQQVTLRCSPISGHKSVSWYQQVLGQGPQFIFQYYEKEERGRGNFPDRFSARQFPNYSSELNVNALLLGDSALYLCASSLVGQGVYNEQFFGPGTRLTVL.

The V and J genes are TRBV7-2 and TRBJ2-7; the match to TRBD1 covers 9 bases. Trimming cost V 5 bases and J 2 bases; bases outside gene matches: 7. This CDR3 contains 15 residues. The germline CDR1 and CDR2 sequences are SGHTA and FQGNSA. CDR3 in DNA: TGTGCCAGCAGCATGGGACAGGGAATTCCCTACGAGCAGTACTTC. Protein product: CASSMGQGIPYEQYF.

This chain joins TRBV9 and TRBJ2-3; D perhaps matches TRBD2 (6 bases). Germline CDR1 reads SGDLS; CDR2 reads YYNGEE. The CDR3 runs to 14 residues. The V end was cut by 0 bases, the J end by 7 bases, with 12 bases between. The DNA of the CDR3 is TGTGCCAGCAGCGTAGTCTCCGCGGGGAATACGCAGTATTTT. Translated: CASSVVSAGNTQYF.

CDR3 nucleotides: TGCGCCAGCAGCCAAGGAGTAGGGGAAGGATATGGCTACACCTTC. Residues: CASSQGVGEGYGYTF. This chain joins TRBV4-3 and TRBJ1-2; D possibly corresponds to TRBD1 (5 bases). This CDR3 is built from 15 residues. Per the germline V gene, CDR1 is LGHNA and CDR2 is YSLEER. Deletions cut 1 base from V and 5 bases from J, with 14 bases between.

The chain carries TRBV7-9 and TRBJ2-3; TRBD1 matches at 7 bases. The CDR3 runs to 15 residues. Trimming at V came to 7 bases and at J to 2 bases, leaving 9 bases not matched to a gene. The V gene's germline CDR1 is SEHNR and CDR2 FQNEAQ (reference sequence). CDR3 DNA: TGTGCCAGCACCCTTAGGGACAGCCCCACAGATACGCAGTATTTT. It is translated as CASTLRDSPTDTQYF.

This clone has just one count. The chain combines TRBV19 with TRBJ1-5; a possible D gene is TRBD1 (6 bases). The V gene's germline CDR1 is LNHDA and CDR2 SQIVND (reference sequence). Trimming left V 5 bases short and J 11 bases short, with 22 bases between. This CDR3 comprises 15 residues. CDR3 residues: CASSVGLHQGTAQHF. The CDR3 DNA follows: TGTGCCAGTAGTGTTGGCCTTCACCAGGGGACGGCCCAGCATTTT.

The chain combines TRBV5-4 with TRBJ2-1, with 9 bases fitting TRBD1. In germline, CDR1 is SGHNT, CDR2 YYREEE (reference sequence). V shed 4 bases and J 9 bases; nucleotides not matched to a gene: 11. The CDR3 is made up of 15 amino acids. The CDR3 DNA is TGTGCCAGCAGCCTCCGTCCCGGGACAGGGACTGAGCAGTTCTTC. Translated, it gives CASSLRPGTGTEQFF.